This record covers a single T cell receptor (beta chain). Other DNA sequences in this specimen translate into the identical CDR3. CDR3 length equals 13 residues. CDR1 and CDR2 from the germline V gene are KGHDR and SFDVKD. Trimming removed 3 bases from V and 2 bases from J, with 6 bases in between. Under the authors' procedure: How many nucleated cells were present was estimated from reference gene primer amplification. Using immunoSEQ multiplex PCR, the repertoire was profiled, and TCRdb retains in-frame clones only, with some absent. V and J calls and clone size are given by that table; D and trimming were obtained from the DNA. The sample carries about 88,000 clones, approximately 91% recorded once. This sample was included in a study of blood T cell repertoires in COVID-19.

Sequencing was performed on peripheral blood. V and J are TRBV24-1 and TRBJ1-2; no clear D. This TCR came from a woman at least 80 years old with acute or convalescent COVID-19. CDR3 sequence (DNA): TGTGCCACCAGTGATCCCGTCAACTATGGCTACACCTTC. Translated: CATSDPVNYGYTF.